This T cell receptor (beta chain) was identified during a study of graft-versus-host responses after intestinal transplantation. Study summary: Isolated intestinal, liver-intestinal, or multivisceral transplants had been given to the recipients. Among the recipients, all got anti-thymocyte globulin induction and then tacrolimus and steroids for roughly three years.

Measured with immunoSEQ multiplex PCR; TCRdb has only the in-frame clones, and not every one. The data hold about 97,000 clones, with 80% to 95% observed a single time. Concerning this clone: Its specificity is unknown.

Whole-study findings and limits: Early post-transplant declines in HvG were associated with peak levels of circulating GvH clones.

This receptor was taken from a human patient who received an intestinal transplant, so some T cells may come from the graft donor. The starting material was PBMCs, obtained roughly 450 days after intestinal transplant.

CDR3 nucleotides: TGTGCCAGTAGCCATCGCCGGGAGACCCAGTACTTC. Translating gives CASSHRRETQYF. V gene TRBV19 combines with J gene TRBJ2-5, with unresolved D. CDR1 and CDR2 from the germline V gene are LNHDA and SQIVND (reference sequence). Trimming shortened V by 6 bases and J by 5 bases, and 10 bases separated the two germline ends. The CDR3 totals 12 residues.